The rows below give T cell receptor beta chains drawn from one sample of a study of shared clonotypes between healthy human individuals. Only in-frame clones appear in the TCRdb table, and some are missing; sequencing was by immunoSEQ multiplex PCR. The repertoire has around 500,000 clones, 65% to 80% of them found once; the top ten carry more than 10%. Sequencing was performed on PBMCs. The receptors here all came from a woman between 40 and 55 years old in good health. Some clones in this sample may be carry-over from other donors' samples. The CDR3 runs from the conserved cysteine through the conserved F or W. D genes are given only for firm matches. Clone size is not always given. Where it is, it says once, few, many or a class for expanded clones.

NA	TRBJ2-4	TRBV30	NA	CAWSRLAFAKNIQYF	TGTGCCTGGAGTCGGCTAGCGTTTGCCAAAAACATTCAGTACTTC
TRBD2	TRBJ2-7	TRBV2	NA	CASRLLAGVVGYEQYF	TGTGCCAGCAGGCTACTAGCGGGAGTTGTAGGCTACGAGCAGTACTTC
TRBD2	TRBJ2-7	TRBV30	NA	CAVSGRASYEQYF	TGTGCCGTTAGCGGGAGGGCCTCTTACGAGCAGTACTTC
NA	TRBJ2-2	TRBV5-1	NA	CASSFRDPIVTGELFF	TGCGCCAGCAGCTTCCGGGACCCCATCGTAACCGGGGAGCTGTTTTTT
NA	TRBJ1-2	TRBV5-6	NA	CASSLDPAYGYTF	TGTGCCAGCAGCTTAGATCCAGCCTATGGCTACACCTTC
NA	TRBJ2-5	TRBV7-9	NA	CASSSPLVGKETQYF	TGTGCCAGCAGCTCCCCCCTTGTCGGGAAAGAGACCCAGTACTTC
NA	TRBJ1-1	TRBV7-8	NA	CASSLDDSTEAFF	TGTGCCAGCAGCTTAGACGACAGCACTGAAGCTTTCTTT
TRBD1	TRBJ2-1	TRBV7-2	NA	CASTRTGNSYNEQFF	TGTGCCAGCACCCGGACAGGCAACTCCTACAATGAGCAGTTCTTC
TRBD1	TRBJ2-3	TRBV28	once	CASSFRDRGFGLDTQYF	TGTGCCAGCAGTTTCCGTGACAGGGGATTCGGACTAGATACGCAGTATTTT
TRBD1	TRBJ2-1	TRBV5-8	NA	CASSLDRVLGGEQFF	TGTGCCAGCAGCCTTGACAGGGTCCTCGGCGGGGAGCAGTTCTTC
NA	TRBJ2-5	TRBV7-2	NA	CASSARLREAETQYF	TGTGCCAGCAGCGCCCGATTGCGGGAAGCAGAGACCCAGTACTTC
NA	TRBJ2-1	TRBV7-6	NA	CASSPYSSSYNEQFF	TGTGCCAGCAGCCCCTATTCGAGCTCCTACAATGAGCAGTTCTTC
TRBD1	TRBJ2-4	TRBV30	NA	CAWNAGQGNIQYF	TGTGCCTGGAACGCCGGACAGGGAAACATTCAGTACTTC
TRBD2	TRBJ2-7	TRBV7-2	few	CASSSSSGRYEQYF	TGTGCCAGCAGCTCCTCTAGCGGGAGGTACGAGCAGTACTTC
TRBD1	TRBJ2-5	TRBV28	NA	CASSPLGTDQETQYF	TGTGCCAGCAGTCCCCTAGGGACAGATCAAGAGACCCAGTACTTC
NA	TRBJ2-2	TRBV7-3	NA	CASSLMAANTGELFF	TGTGCCAGCAGCTTAATGGCGGCGAACACCGGGGAGCTGTTTTTT
NA	TRBJ1-1	TRBV6-1	NA	CASSWRRDTEAFF	TGTGCCAGCAGTTGGCGACGGGACACTGAAGCTTTCTTT
NA	TRBJ2-2	TRBV5-4	NA	CASSFKGLNTGELFF	TGTGCCAGCAGCTTTAAGGGATTGAACACCGGGGAGCTGTTTTTT